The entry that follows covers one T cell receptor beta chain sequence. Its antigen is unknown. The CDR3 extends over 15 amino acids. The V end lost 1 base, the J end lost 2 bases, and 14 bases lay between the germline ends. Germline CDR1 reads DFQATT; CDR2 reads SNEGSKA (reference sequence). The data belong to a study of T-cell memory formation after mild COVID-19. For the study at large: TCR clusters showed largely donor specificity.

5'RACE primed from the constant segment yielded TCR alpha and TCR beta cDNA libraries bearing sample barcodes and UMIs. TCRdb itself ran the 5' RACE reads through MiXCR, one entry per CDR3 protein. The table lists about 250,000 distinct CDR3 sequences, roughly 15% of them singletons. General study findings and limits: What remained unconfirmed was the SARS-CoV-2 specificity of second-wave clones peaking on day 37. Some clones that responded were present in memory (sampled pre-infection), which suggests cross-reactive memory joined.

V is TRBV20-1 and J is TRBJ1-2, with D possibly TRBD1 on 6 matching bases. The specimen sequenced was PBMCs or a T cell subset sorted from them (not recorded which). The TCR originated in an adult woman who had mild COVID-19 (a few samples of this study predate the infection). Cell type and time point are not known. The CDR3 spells CSARGTAERNYGYTF. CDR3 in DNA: TGCAGTGCTAGAGGGACAGCCGAACGAAACTATGGCTACACCTTC.